A single sample is the source of the 14 T cell receptor beta chains below, sequenced in a study of cytomegalovirus exposure and HLA in healthy donors. The PCR ran on 60 Vbeta and 13 Jbeta primers. Produced via immunoSEQ multiplex PCR; TCRdb's table is partial and in-frame only. The repertoire consists of 100,000 to 150,000 clones, with more than 70% occurring once and the leading ten covering about 1%. The material sequenced was PBMCs. These TCRs come from a woman in her sixties in good health and CMV-seronegative.

This clone has a single count. The chain is built from TRBV6-5 and TRBJ2-6, with a possible D match to TRBD2 (5 bases). The V gene's germline CDR1 is MNHEY and CDR2 SVGAGI. This CDR3 is built from 15 residues. Trimming left V 6 bases short and J 0 bases short, with 9 bases between. This CDR3 reads CASSPGSSGANVLTF. The CDR3, as DNA: TGTGCCAGCAGCCCGGGGAGCTCTGGGGCCAACGTCCTGACTTTC.

The rearrangement joins TRBV2 to TRBJ2-2, with TRBD2 as a possible D gene (5 bases). The CDR3 totals 15 residues. The germline gives CDR1 SNHLY, CDR2 FYNNEI. V was shortened by 6 bases and J by 1 base, with 12 bases between the two germline ends. CDR3 nucleotides: TGTGCCAGCAGGCCCGAGGGAGTGAACACCGGGGAGCTGTTTTTT. As protein: CASRPEGVNTGELFF.

CDR3 DNA: TGTGCCAGCAGCTTAACAGGGTCCACCGGGGAGCTGTTTTTT. Its protein is CASSLTGSTGELFF. The chain is built from TRBV11-2 and TRBJ2-2; D is possibly TRBD1 (6 bases). Germline CDR1 is SGHAT and CDR2 is FQNNGV. The CDR3 runs to 14 residues. The ends were cut back, 2 bases at V and 4 bases at J, with 8 bases in the middle.

The V gene is TRBV27, the J gene TRBJ2-7; 8 bases fit TRBD1. This CDR3 contains 15 residues. The germline V gene encodes CDR1 MNHEY and CDR2 SMNVEV (reference sequence). Unmatched junction bases numbered 7, after V lost 5 bases and J lost 1 base. CDR3 coding DNA: TGTGCCAGCAGTAAGAAACAGGGGGTTTCCTACGAGCAGTACTTC. This codes for CASSKKQGVSYEQYF.

The CDR3 DNA reads as TGTGCCAGCAGGAAGACAGGATCCCTCGAGCAGTACTTC. Translated, it gives CASRKTGSLEQYF. The J gene is TRBJ2-7, the V gene TRBV28, with D tentatively TRBD1 (6 bases). V lost 6 bases and J 6 bases, leaving 15 bases between the germline ends. There are 13 residues in the CDR3. Germline V gene data show CDR1 as MDHEN and CDR2 as SYDVKM. The full variable domain, with the rest looked up from reference TRBV28 and TRBJ2-7, is DVKVTQSSRYLVKRTGEKVFLECVQDMDHENMFWYRQDPGLGLRLIYFSYDVKMKEKGDIPEGYSVSREKKERFSLILESASTNQTSMYLCASRKTGSLEQYFGPGTRLTVT.

This chain uses TRBV5-8 with TRBJ1-4, with 10 bases aligning to TRBD1. Germline V gene sequence: CDR1 SGHTS, CDR2 YDEGEE. The CDR3 runs 16 residues. With V trimmed by 0 bases and J by 7 bases, 6 bases remained unmatched. The CDR3 sequence is CASSLGRQGAGEKLFF. The DNA for the CDR3 is TGTGCCAGCAGCTTGGGCCGACAGGGGGCGGGTGAAAAACTGTTTTTT.

The chain has TRBV7-2 and TRBJ2-1; the D is unclear. The CDR3 length is 13 residues. V was clipped by 2 bases and J by 5 bases, with 7 bases between them. Germline V gene sequence: CDR1 SGHTA, CDR2 FQGNSA. As DNA, the CDR3 is TGTGCCAGCAGCTTAACTAACAACAATGAGCAGTTCTTC. Amino acid sequence: CASSLTNNNEQFF.

The J gene is TRBJ2-5, the V gene TRBV28, with a weak D call TRBD1 (6 bases). The CDR3 runs 12 residues. The germline gives CDR1 MDHEN, CDR2 SYDVKM. V was clipped by 6 bases and J by 3 bases, with 8 bases between them. As DNA, the CDR3 is TGTGCCAGCAGCTACAGGGAAGAGACCCAGTACTTC. Translating gives CASSYREETQYF.

This chain joins TRBV7-3 and TRBJ2-5, with no clear D. The CDR3 loop spans 12 amino acids. The germline V and J ends were trimmed by 2 bases and 3 bases, with 4 bases remaining between them. Germline loops: CDR1 SGHTA, CDR2 FQGTGA. CDR3 DNA: TGTGCCAGCAGCTTACGAGAAGAGACCCAGTACTTC. Its translation: CASSLREETQYF.

The chain carries TRBV28 and TRBJ1-2; a weak D match, TRBD1 (6 bases). Looked up from germline, CDR1 is MDHEN and CDR2 is SYDVKM. The V gene lost 3 bases and the J gene lost 1 base, with 12 bases spanning the gap. The CDR3 contains 15 residues. The CDR3 is CASSLVQGFNYGYTF. The CDR3 nucleotides read TGTGCCAGCAGTTTGGTACAGGGATTTAACTATGGCTACACCTTC.

The chain uses TRBV11-2 and TRBJ1-2; D unclear. Germline V gene data show CDR1 as SGHAT and CDR2 as FQNNGV. V gave up 1 base and J gave up 4 bases, with 7 bases separating them. CDR3 length equals 13 residues. Here the CDR3 reads CASSLASFYGYTF. The CDR3 DNA reads TGTGCCAGCAGCTTAGCGTCCTTCTATGGCTACACCTTC.

The chain links TRBV9 to TRBJ2-2; 7 nucleotides agree with TRBD2. V trimming: 3 bases; J trimming: 4 bases; junction bases outside the gene matches: 3. This CDR3 is 14 amino acids long. Germline CDR1 reads SGDLS; CDR2 reads YYNGEE. The CDR3 protein is CASSAGTTTGELFF. CDR3 bases: TGTGCCAGCAGCGCCGGGACTACCACCGGGGAGCTGTTTTTT. The full variable domain, with the rest looked up from reference TRBV9 and TRBJ2-2, is DSGVTQTPKHLITATGQRVTLRCSPRSGDLSVYWYQQSLDQGLQFLIQYYNGEERAKGNILERFSAQQFPDLHSELNLSSLELGDSALYFCASSAGTTTGELFFGEGSRLTVL.

This clone was counted a few times. The genes are TRBV9 and TRBJ2-5, with TRBD2 matching over 13 bases. The trim removed 3 bases at V and 5 bases at J, leaving 10 bases unmatched. CDR1 is SGDLS, CDR2 YYNGEE, per germline. This CDR3 region has 17 residues. CDR3 DNA: TGTGCCAGCAGCGGGGGCGGGACTAGCGGGGCCGGGGAGACCCAGTACTTC. Its protein is CASSGGGTSGAGETQYF.

The V gene is TRBV7-2, the J gene TRBJ2-1; D might be TRBD1 (6 bases). Germline CDR1 and CDR2: SGHTA and FQGNSA. The CDR3 is 13 amino acids. V lost 1 base and J 6 bases, leaving 7 bases between the germline ends. In DNA form, the CDR3 reads TGTGCCAGCAGCTTAGGACAGGTCAATGAGCAGTTCTTC. As protein: CASSLGQVNEQFF.